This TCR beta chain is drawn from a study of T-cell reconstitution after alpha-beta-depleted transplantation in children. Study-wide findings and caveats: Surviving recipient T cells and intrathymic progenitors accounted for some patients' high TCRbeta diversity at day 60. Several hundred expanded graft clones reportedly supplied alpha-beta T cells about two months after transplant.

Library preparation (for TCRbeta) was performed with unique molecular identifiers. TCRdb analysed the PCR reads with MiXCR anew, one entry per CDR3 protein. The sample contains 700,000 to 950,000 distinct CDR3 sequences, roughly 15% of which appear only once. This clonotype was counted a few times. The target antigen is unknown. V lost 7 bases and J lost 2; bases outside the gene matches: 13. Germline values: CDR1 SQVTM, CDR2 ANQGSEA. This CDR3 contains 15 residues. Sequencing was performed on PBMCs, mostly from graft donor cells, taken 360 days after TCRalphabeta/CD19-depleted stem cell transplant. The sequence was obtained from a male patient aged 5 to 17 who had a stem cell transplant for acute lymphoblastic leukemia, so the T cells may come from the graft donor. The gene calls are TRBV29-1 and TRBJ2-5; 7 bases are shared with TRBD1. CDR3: CSASPSGTAQETQYF. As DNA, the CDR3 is TGCAGCGCATCCCCCTCCGGGACAGCACAAGAGACCCAGTACTTC.